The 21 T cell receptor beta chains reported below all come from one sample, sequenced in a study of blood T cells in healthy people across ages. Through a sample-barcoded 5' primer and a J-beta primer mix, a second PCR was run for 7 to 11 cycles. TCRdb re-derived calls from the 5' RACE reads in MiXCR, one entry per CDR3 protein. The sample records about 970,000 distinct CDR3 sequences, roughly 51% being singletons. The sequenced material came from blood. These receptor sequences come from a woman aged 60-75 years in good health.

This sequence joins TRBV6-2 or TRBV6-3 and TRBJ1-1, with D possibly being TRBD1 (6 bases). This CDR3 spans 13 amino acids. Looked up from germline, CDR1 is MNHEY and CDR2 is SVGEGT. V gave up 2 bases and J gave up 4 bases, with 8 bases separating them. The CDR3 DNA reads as TGTGCCAGCAGTTACCAGGGGACCACTGAAGCTTTCTTT. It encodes CASSYQGTTEAFF.

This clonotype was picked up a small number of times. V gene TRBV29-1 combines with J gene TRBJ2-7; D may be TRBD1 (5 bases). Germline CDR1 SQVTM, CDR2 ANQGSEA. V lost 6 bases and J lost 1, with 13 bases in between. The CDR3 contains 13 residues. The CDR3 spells CSVDRPGSYEQYF. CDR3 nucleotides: TGCAGCGTAGACCGTCCAGGGTCCTACGAGCAGTACTTC.

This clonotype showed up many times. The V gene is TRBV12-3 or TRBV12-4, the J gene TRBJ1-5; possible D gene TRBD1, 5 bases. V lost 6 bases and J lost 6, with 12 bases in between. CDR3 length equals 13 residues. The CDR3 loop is CASSFGGGQPQHF. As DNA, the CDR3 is TGTGCCAGCAGCTTTGGCGGGGGTCAGCCCCAGCATTTT.

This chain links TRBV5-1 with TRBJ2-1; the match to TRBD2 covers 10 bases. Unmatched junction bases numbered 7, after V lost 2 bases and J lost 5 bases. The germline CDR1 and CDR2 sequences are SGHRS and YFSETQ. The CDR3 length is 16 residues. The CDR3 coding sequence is TGCGCCAGCAGCTTAACTAGCGGGATTGATAACAATGAGCAGTTCTTC. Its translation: CASSLTSGIDNNEQFF.

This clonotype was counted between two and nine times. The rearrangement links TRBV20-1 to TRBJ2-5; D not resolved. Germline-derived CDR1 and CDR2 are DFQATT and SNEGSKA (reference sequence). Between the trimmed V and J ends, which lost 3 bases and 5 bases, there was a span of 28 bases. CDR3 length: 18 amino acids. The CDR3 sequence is CSASPYPVDRNLYETQYF. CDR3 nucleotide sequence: TGCAGTGCTAGTCCCTACCCCGTCGACCGGAATCTTTACGAGACCCAGTACTTC.

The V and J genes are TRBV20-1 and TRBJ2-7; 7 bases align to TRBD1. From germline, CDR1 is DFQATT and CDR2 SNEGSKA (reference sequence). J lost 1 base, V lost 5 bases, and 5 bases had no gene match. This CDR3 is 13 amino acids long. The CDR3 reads CSAPGTVSYEQYF. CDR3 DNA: TGCAGTGCTCCCGGGACAGTTTCCTACGAGCAGTACTTC.

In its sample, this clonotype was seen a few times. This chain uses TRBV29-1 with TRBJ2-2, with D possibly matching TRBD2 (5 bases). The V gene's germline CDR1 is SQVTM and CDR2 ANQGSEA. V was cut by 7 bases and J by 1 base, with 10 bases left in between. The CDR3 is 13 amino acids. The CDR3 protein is CSAGLENTGELFF. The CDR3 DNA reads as TGCAGCGCCGGACTGGAGAACACCGGGGAGCTGTTTTTT.

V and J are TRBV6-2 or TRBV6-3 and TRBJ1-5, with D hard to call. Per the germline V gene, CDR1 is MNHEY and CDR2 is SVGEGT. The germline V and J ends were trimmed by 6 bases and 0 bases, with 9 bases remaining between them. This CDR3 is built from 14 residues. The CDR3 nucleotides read TGTGCCAGCAGGGGTCCTTATAGCAATCAGCCCCAGCATTTT. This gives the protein CASRGPYSNQPQHF.

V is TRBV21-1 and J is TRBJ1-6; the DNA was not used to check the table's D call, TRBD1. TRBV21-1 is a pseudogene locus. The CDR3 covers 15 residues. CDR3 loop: CARFTRTDYNSPLHF. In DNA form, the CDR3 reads TGTGCCAGATTTACCAGGACAGACTATAATTCACCCCTCCACTTT.

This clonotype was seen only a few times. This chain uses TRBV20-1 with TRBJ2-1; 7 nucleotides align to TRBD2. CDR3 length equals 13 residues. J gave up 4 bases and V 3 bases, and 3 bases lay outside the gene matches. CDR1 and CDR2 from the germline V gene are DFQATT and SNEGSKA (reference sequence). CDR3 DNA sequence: TGCAGTGCTAGCGGGAGGCTTTACAATGAGCAGTTCTTC. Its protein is CSASGRLYNEQFF.

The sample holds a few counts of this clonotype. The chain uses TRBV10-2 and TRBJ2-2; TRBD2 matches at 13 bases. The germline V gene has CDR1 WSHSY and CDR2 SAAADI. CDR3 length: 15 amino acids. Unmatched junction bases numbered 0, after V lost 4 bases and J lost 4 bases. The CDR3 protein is CASSGTSGSTGELFF. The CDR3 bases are TGCGCCAGCAGTGGGACTAGCGGGAGCACCGGGGAGCTGTTTTTT.

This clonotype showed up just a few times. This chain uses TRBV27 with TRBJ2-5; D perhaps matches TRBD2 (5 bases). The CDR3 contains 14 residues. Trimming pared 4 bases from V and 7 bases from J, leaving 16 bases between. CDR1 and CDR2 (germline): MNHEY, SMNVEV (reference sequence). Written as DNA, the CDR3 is TGTGCCAGCAGTTCCCTCCTACTAGGTGGGACCCAGTACTTC. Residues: CASSSLLLGGTQYF.

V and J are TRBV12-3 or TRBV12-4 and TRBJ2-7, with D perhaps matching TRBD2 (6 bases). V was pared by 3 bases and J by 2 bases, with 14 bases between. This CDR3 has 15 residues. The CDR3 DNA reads TGTGCCAGCAGTTTGCCCGGGAGCAAGGCCTACGAGCAGTACTTC. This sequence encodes CASSLPGSKAYEQYF.

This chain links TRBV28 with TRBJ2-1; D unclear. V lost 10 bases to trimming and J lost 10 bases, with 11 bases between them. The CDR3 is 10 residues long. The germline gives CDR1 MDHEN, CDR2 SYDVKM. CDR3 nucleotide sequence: TGTGCCACGGGTCGATACGAGCAGTTCTTC. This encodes CATGRYEQFF.

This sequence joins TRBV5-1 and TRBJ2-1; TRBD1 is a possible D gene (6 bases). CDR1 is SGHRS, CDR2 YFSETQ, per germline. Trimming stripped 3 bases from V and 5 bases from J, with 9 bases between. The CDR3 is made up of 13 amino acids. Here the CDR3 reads CASSSGQHNEQFF. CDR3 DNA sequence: TGCGCCAGCAGCTCCGGACAGCACAATGAGCAGTTCTTC. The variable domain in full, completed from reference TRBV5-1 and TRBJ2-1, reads KAGVTQTPRYLIKTRGQQVTLSCSPISGHRSVSWYQQTPGQGLQFLFEYFSETQRNKGNFPGRFSGRQFSNSRSEMNVSTLELGDSALYLCASSSGQHNEQFFGPGTRLTVL.

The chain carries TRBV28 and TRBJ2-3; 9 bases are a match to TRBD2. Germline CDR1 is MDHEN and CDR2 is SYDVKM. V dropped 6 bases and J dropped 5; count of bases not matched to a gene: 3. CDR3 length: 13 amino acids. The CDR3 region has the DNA TGTGCCAGCAGGTCTAGCGGGATAGATACGCAGTATTTT. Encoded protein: CASRSSGIDTQYF.

The CDR3 region is CSVEAGDQRNTEAFF. The CDR3 DNA sequence: TGCAGCGTTGAAGCAGGGGATCAAAGGAACACTGAAGCTTTCTTT. This rearrangement joins TRBV29-1 to TRBJ1-1, with D tentatively TRBD1 (6 bases). The V gene lost 1 base and the J gene lost 1 base, with 13 bases spanning the gap. The CDR3 consists of 15 residues. The germline V gene has CDR1 SQVTM and CDR2 ANQGSEA.

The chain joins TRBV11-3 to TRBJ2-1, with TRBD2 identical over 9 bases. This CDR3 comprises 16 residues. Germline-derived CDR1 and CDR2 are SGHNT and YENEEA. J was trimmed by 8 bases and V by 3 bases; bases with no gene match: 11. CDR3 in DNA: TGTGCCAGCAGCTTCCGTGGGCTAGCGGGACGTCATGAGCAGTTCTTC. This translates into CASSFRGLAGRHEQFF.

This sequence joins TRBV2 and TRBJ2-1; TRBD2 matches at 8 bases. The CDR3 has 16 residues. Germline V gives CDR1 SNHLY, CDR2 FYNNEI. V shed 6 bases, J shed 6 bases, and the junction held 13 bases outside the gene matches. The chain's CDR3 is CASSRSLAAICNEQFF. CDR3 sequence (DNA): TGTGCCAGCAGCCGATCACTAGCGGCCATCTGCAATGAGCAGTTCTTC.

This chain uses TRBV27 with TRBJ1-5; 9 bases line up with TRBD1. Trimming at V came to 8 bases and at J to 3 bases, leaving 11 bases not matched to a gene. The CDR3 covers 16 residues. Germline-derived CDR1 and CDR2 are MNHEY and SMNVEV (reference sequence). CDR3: CASRPGTGTYNQPQHF. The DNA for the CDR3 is TGTGCCAGCCGTCCCGGGACAGGGACTTACAATCAGCCCCAGCATTTT.

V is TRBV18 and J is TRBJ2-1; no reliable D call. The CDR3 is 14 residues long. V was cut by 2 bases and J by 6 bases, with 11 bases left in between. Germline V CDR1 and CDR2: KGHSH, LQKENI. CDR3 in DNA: TGTGCCAGCTCACCAATCCTCGCCACCAATGAGCAGTTCTTC. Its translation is CASSPILATNEQFF.